The 26 T cell receptor beta chains in this list originate from one sample, sequenced in a study of T cells in Graves' hyperthyroidism and ophthalmopathy. TCR beta CDR3 region amplification was performed from RNA transcripts. A first-round RT-PCR of the TCR CDR3 used the HTBI primer set. TCRdb used MiXCR to reprocess the multiplex PCR reads, holding one entry per CDR3 protein. The table records 300,000 to 450,000 distinct CDR3 sequences, about 15% of them present only once. The sequenced material came from blood. Source of these receptors: a woman aged 55 to 70 with Graves' hyperthyroidism.

The sample holds many counts of this clonotype. The rearrangement joins TRBV7-8 to TRBJ2-3; the D gene could be TRBD1 or TRBD2 (5 bases each). The germline V gene encodes CDR1 SGHVS and CDR2 FQNEAQ. The length of the CDR3 is 14 residues. V was clipped by 1 base and J by 6 bases, with 11 bases between them. The CDR3 is CASSLDQGGDTQYF. The CDR3 DNA is TGTGCCAGCAGCTTAGATCAGGGCGGGGATACGCAGTATTTT.

As to this clonotype: A single base separates this from a much larger clone, so it may be a read error. The chain is built from TRBV11-1 and TRBJ2-7; D call uncertain. The CDR3 totals 13 residues. Trimming pared 5 bases from V and 4 bases from J, leaving 12 bases between. The germline V gene encodes CDR1 SGHAT and CDR2 FQDESV (reference sequence). The CDR3 reads CASSQKAVYEQYF. The CDR3 DNA is TGTGCCAGCAGCCAGAAGGCGGTATACGAGCAGTACTTC.

The chain combines TRBV12-3 or TRBV12-4 with TRBJ1-4; no clear D gene. Between the trimmed V and J ends, which lost 6 bases and 5 bases, there was a span of 10 bases. The CDR3 is 13 residues long. For the CDR3, the DNA is TGTGCCAGCAGCCAATTAAGAAATGAAAAACTGTTTTTT. As protein: CASSQLRNEKLFF.

This clonotype was recorded many times. The chain links TRBV24-1 to TRBJ2-5, with 7 bases lining up with TRBD1. The CDR3 is 15 amino acids. Germline V gene lookup returns CDR1 KGHDR and CDR2 SFDVKD. V lost 5 bases, J lost 2 bases, and 7 bases stayed unmatched. The CDR3 nucleotides are TGTGCCACCAGTGGTGGGACAGCAACGCAAGAGACCCAGTACTTC. Protein: CATSGGTATQETQYF.

The chain employs TRBV7-9 and TRBJ1-1; D gene ambiguous. Trimming left V 7 bases short and J 3 bases short, with 15 bases between. Germline assignment: CDR1 SEHNR and CDR2 FQNEAQ (reference sequence). This CDR3 is 14 amino acids long. CDR3 bases: TGTGCCAGCATCAAGGACTTATTCGACACTGAAGCTTTCTTT. Amino acids: CASIKDLFDTEAFF.

This clonotype was detected ten times or more. The chain joins TRBV11-3 to TRBJ1-1; D is perhaps TRBD1 (5 bases). V gave up 4 bases and J gave up 0 bases, with 21 bases separating them. The CDR3 extends over 18 amino acids. Germline CDR1 is SGHNT and CDR2 is YENEEA. The CDR3 region has the DNA TGTGCCAGCAGCTCGACCCGACGGACACAAAAAATGAACACTGAAGCTTTCTTT. It encodes CASSSTRRTQKMNTEAFF. The variable domain in full, with the rest retrieved from reference TRBV11-3 and TRBJ1-1, is EAGVVQSPRYKIIEKKQPVAFWCNPISGHNTLYWYLQNLGQGPELLIRYENEEAVDDSQLPKDRFSAERLKGVDSTLKIQPAELGDSAVYLCASSSTRRTQKMNTEAFFGQGTRLTVV.

This clonotype occurred many times. This chain uses TRBV12-3 or TRBV12-4 with TRBJ2-3, with D possibly being TRBD1 (6 bases). The CDR3 length is 16 residues. Trimming stripped 3 bases from V and 1 base from J, with 14 bases between. The CDR3 coding sequence is TGTGCCAGCAGTTTGGGGGCCCTCGGGGGCACAGATACGCAGTATTTT. Translation: CASSLGALGGTDTQYF.

The rearrangement uses TRBV9 and TRBJ2-1, with 8 nucleotides matching TRBD2. This CDR3 is built from 14 residues. Germline V CDR1 and CDR2: SGDLS, YYNGEE. The trim removed 3 bases at V and 8 bases at J, leaving 7 bases unmatched. The CDR3 loop reads CASSGREDSDEQFF. The CDR3, as DNA: TGTGCCAGCAGCGGGCGGGAGGATTCGGATGAGCAGTTCTTC.

In this sample, this clonotype turned up many times. The V gene is TRBV20-1, the J gene TRBJ1-5; no reliable D call. The length of the CDR3 is 13 residues. V was clipped by 1 base and J by 2 bases, with 6 bases between them. Per the germline V gene, CDR1 is DFQATT and CDR2 is SNEGSKA (reference sequence). The CDR3, as DNA: TGCAGTGCTAGAGGAGCAGGCAATCAGCCCCAGCATTTT. It codes for CSARGAGNQPQHF.

CDR3 sequence reads: CASSATTTGTSGLLHTQYF. As DNA, the CDR3 is TGTGCCAGCAGCGCCACTACCACCGGGACTAGCGGACTCCTGCATACGCAGTATTTT. The chain links TRBV7-9 to TRBJ2-3, with TRBD2 identical over 11 bases. CDR1 SEHNR and CDR2 FQNEAQ come from the germline V gene (reference sequence). CDR3 size: 19 residues. The V and J ends lost 5 bases and 7 bases, in that order; junction bases with no gene match: 20.

The rearrangement joins TRBV28 to TRBJ2-1; TRBD2 aligns across 14 bases. The CDR3 has 18 residues. Germline V gene data show CDR1 as MDHEN and CDR2 as SYDVKM. J gave up 6 bases and V 6 bases, and 13 bases lay outside the gene matches. The DNA of the CDR3 is TGTGCCAGCAGCAAACAAACGGGACTAGCGGGAGAGGGCAATGAGCAGTTCTTC. It codes for CASSKQTGLAGEGNEQFF. Supplemented by reference TRBV28 and TRBJ2-1, the full variable domain reads DVKVTQSSRYLVKRTGEKVFLECVQDMDHENMFWYRQDPGLGLRLIYFSYDVKMKEKGDIPEGYSVSREKKERFSLILESASTNQTSMYLCASSKQTGLAGEGNEQFFGPGTRLTVL.

At least ten counts were recorded for this clonotype. V usage is TRBV11-1 and J usage is TRBJ2-1, with 7 bases fitting TRBD1. This CDR3 region has 12 residues. Germline values: CDR1 SGHAT, CDR2 FQDESV (reference sequence). Germline trimming cut 5 bases from V and 8 bases from J; bases unmatched to any gene: 3. The DNA for the CDR3 is TGTGCCAGCAGCCCAGACAGGGATGAGCAGTTCTTC. Translation: CASSPDRDEQFF. Using reference TRBV11-1 and TRBJ2-1 for the parts outside the CDR3, the full variable domain is EAEVAQSPRYKITEKSQAVAFWCDPISGHATLYWYRQILGQGPELLVQFQDESVVDDSQLPKDRFSAERLKGVDSTLKIQPAELGDSAMYLCASSPDRDEQFFGPGTRLTVL.

In its sample, this clonotype was seen many times. The chain couples TRBV6-2 or TRBV6-3 to TRBJ1-5, with no clear D. The CDR3 loop spans 15 amino acids. V was clipped by 6 bases and J by 0 bases, with 12 bases between them. Germline V CDR1 and CDR2: MNHEY, SVGEGT. The CDR3 protein is CASSLQPYSNQPQHF. The DNA for the CDR3 is TGTGCCAGCAGCCTACAGCCGTATAGCAATCAGCCCCAGCATTTT.

The CDR3 coding sequence is TGCGCCAGCAGGCGGACAGGGGGCAGCTCCTACAATGAGCAGTTCTTC. Protein product: CASRRTGGSSYNEQFF. The J gene is TRBJ2-1, the V gene TRBV5-1; 11 bases align to TRBD1. The CDR3 runs 16 residues. V shed 5 bases and J 0 bases; nucleotides not matched to a gene: 4. The germline gives CDR1 SGHRS, CDR2 YFSETQ.

This clonotype was recorded at least ten times. The J gene is TRBJ2-7, the V gene TRBV20-1; a possible D gene is TRBD1 (6 bases). From germline, CDR1 is DFQATT and CDR2 SNEGSKA (reference sequence). Trimming left V 1 base short and J 2 bases short, with 12 bases between. CDR3 length: 14 amino acids. The CDR3 DNA reads as TGCAGTGCTAGAGGCCCCGCAGGGGCCTACGAGCAGTACTTC. Translation gives CSARGPAGAYEQYF.

The rearrangement joins TRBV7-9 to TRBJ2-7, with 16 nucleotides matching TRBD2. This CDR3 region has 21 residues. Germline V CDR1 and CDR2: SEHNR, FQNEAQ (reference sequence). V lost 4 bases and J lost 2; bases outside the gene matches: 17. CDR3 region: CASSSTDPGLAGGPRTYEQYF. DNA of the CDR3: TGTGCCAGCAGCTCGACTGACCCGGGACTAGCGGGAGGGCCGCGCACCTACGAGCAGTACTTC.

This clonotype occurred many times. V gene TRBV28 combines with J gene TRBJ1-2; TRBD1 might be the D (6 bases). Germline CDR1 MDHEN, CDR2 SYDVKM. Trimming removed 2 bases at V and 8 bases at J, with 15 bases between. The CDR3 spans 14 residues. This chain's CDR3 is CASSLRGGGNGYTF. In DNA, the CDR3 is TGTGCCAGCAGTTTACGAGGAGGGGGTAACGGCTACACCTTC.

This clonotype has ten or more counts. The V call is TRBV3-1, the J call TRBJ2-1, with D perhaps matching TRBD2 (6 bases). Germline V gene data show CDR1 as LGHDT and CDR2 as YNNKEL (reference sequence). The CDR3 is 14 residues long. Between the trimmed V and J ends, which lost 4 bases and 5 bases, there was a span of 12 bases. The CDR3 coding sequence is TGTGCCAGCAGCCGGGCTAGCGATAACAATGAGCAGTTCTTC. Its translation is CASSRASDNNEQFF.

This clonotype was recorded many times. The rearrangement links TRBV3-1 to TRBJ1-1; possibly TRBD1 for D (6 bases). CDR1 is LGHDT and CDR2 is YNNKEL in the germline V gene (reference sequence). V was shortened by 4 bases and J by 4 bases, with 16 bases between the two germline ends. The CDR3 runs 15 residues. The CDR3 loop is CASSPQGGASTEAFF. The CDR3, as DNA: TGTGCCAGCAGCCCACAGGGTGGGGCGAGCACTGAAGCTTTCTTT.

This clonotype was found a few times. The chain employs TRBV20-1 and TRBJ2-7; D perhaps matches TRBD1 (6 bases). Germline V gene sequence: CDR1 DFQATT, CDR2 SNEGSKA (reference sequence). The CDR3 runs to 13 residues. Trimming removed 5 bases from V and 3 bases from J, with 14 bases in between. The CDR3, as DNA: TGCAGTGCTCAGGGGCACAACGGCTACGAGCAGTACTTC. The encoded protein is CSAQGHNGYEQYF.

Many counts were recorded for this clonotype. V and J are TRBV28 and TRBJ2-2, with 7 positions matching TRBD1. The CDR3 extends over 15 amino acids. Germline V gene lookup returns CDR1 MDHEN and CDR2 SYDVKM. The J segment lost 1 base and the V segment lost 7 bases, leaving 6 bases of the junction unmatched. This CDR3 is CASKKDRQNTGELFF. In DNA form, the CDR3 reads TGTGCCAGCAAAAAGGACAGGCAGAACACCGGGGAGCTGTTTTTT. Supplemented by reference TRBV28 and TRBJ2-2, the full variable domain reads DVKVTQSSRYLVKRTGEKVFLECVQDMDHENMFWYRQDPGLGLRLIYFSYDVKMKEKGDIPEGYSVSREKKERFSLILESASTNQTSMYLCASKKDRQNTGELFFGEGSRLTVL.

Comment on this clonotype: Given a much more abundant clone one base away, this may be a read error. The V and J genes are TRBV27 and TRBJ2-1, with D uncertain. The CDR3 contains 14 residues. CDR1 and CDR2 (germline): MNHEY, SMNVEV (reference sequence). The CDR3 DNA reads as TGTGCCAGCAGTCAACTAAGCTCCTACAATGAGCGGTTCTTC. Translated: CASSQLSSYNERFF.

The J gene is TRBJ2-2, the V gene TRBV19, with TRBD2 identical over 14 bases. Germline CDR1 and CDR2: LNHDA and SQIVND (reference sequence). V lost 6 bases to trimming and J lost 8 bases; unmatched junction nucleotides: 8. The CDR3 spans 16 residues. CDR3 bases: TGTGCCAGTAGCGCCGGGACTAGCGGGAGAATGGGGGAGCTGTTTTTT. Translated: CASSAGTSGRMGELFF.

This clonotype was seen many times. The CDR3 nucleotides are TGTGCCAGCAGCGTAGGGCCAGCGGGAGAGACCCAGTACTTC. Protein product: CASSVGPAGETQYF. The rearrangement uses TRBV9 and TRBJ2-5; a weak D match, TRBD2 (6 bases). Germline V lookup: CDR1 SGDLS, CDR2 YYNGEE. This CDR3 comprises 14 residues. Trimming shortened V by 0 bases and J by 4 bases, and 10 bases separated the two germline ends. Using reference TRBV9 and TRBJ2-5 for the parts outside the CDR3, the full variable domain is DSGVTQTPKHLITATGQRVTLRCSPRSGDLSVYWYQQSLDQGLQFLIQYYNGEERAKGNILERFSAQQFPDLHSELNLSSLELGDSALYFCASSVGPAGETQYFGPGTRLLVL.

This CDR3 reads CASSQEPLAGGPYEQFF. Here the CDR3 DNA reads TGCGCCAGCAGCCAAGAACCACTAGCGGGAGGGCCTTATGAGCAGTTCTTC. The genes are TRBV4-1 and TRBJ2-1, with 13 positions matching TRBD2. Germline V CDR1 and CDR2: MGHRA, YSYEKL. V lost 0 bases and J lost 8; bases outside the gene matches: 7. This CDR3 is 17 amino acids long.

This clonotype showed up just once. The chain is built from TRBV3-1 and TRBJ2-1, with TRBD2 matching over 8 bases. The CDR3 is made up of 14 amino acids. After removal of 4 bases from V and 9 bases from J, the junction contained 8 bases not matched to a gene. Germline CDR1 and CDR2: LGHDT and YNNKEL (reference sequence). The CDR3 sequence: CASSLASGGGEQFF. The CDR3 DNA reads TGTGCCAGCAGCCTCGCCAGCGGGGGCGGTGAGCAGTTCTTC.